This T cell receptor beta chain was recovered during a study of Tregs in tolerant kidney transplant recipients. The repertoire was sequenced with immunoSEQ multiplex PCR; TCRdb's copy has only in-frame clones and lacks some. Found here are 200,000 to 300,000 clones, 80% to 85% of them singletons; the top ten hold less than 0.75%. CDR1 and CDR2 (germline): SGHKS, YYEKEE (reference sequence). The V gene lost 4 bases and the J gene lost 7 bases, with 17 bases spanning the gap. This CDR3 has 15 amino acids. Thawed PBMCs were FACS-sorted into unstimulated CD4+CD25+CD127- regulatory T cells, CD4+CD25- non-regulatory cells, CD4 and CD8 cells. Study conclusions and caveats: This study did not directly address biological reproducibility. Findings come from small patient numbers and require larger validation.

Remarks on this clone: The antigen is not known.

The receptor comes from a human donor in good health. Sequenced material: CD4+ T cells from blood. The chain carries TRBV5-5 and TRBJ1-4; a weak D match, TRBD1 (5 bases). The CDR3 is CASSPREGTSEKLFF. The DNA for the CDR3 is TGTGCCAGCAGCCCCCGGGAGGGGACCAGTGAAAAACTGTTTTTT. The variable domain in full, completed from reference TRBV5-5 and TRBJ1-4, reads DAGVTQSPTHLIKTRGQQVTLRCSPISGHKSVSWYQQVLGQGPQFIFQYYEKEERGRGNFPDRFSARQFPNYSSELNVNALLLGDSALYLCASSPREGTSEKLFFGSGTQLSVL.